Shown below are 32 T cell receptor beta chains from a single sample sequenced in a study of T cells after yellow fever vaccination. TCRdb reprocessed the 5' RACE reads via MiXCR and lists one record per CDR3 protein. The table lists some 240,000 distinct CDR3 sequences, approximately 3.6% of them singletons. The material was PBMCs, obtained 15 days after the yellow fever booster vaccination. The receptor source for this set is a man aged 18 to 30 who received the YFV17D yellow fever vaccine.

This clonotype was seen repeatedly, ten times or more. The rearrangement uses TRBV7-2 and TRBJ2-7; no clear D gene. This CDR3 spans 13 amino acids. The germline gives CDR1 SGHTA, CDR2 FQGNSA. Trimming took 5 bases from V and 4 from J, leaving 12 bases between them. The CDR3 sequence: CASSRTVIYEQYF. The CDR3 DNA reads TGTGCCAGCAGCCGGACGGTGATTTACGAGCAGTACTTC.

This clonotype was found many times. This chain links TRBV20-1 with TRBJ2-7, with TRBD2 matching 8 bases. The CDR3 consists of 14 residues. V lost 2 bases to trimming and J lost 4 bases; unmatched junction nucleotides: 7. Germline V gives CDR1 DFQATT, CDR2 SNEGSKA (reference sequence). CDR3 in amino acids: CSARPPSGGYEQYV. CDR3 DNA sequence: TGCAGTGCTAGACCACCCAGCGGGGGTTACGAGCAGTACGTC.

At least ten counts were recorded for this clonotype. V gene TRBV12-3 or TRBV12-4 combines with J gene TRBJ2-7; D call uncertain. The V end lost 6 bases, the J end lost 13 bases, and 22 bases lay between the germline ends. The CDR3 runs to 13 residues. The CDR3 DNA is TGTGCCAGCAGATCTAACCCCGACACAAAATCCTACTTC. Translated: CASRSNPDTKSYF.

This clonotype was recorded many times. The rearrangement joins TRBV19 to TRBJ2-2, with D unresolved. The CDR3 consists of 11 residues. Germline CDR1 reads LNHDA; CDR2 reads SQIVND (reference sequence). Trimming took off 10 bases at V and 3 bases at J, with 6 bases between the two ends. DNA for the CDR3: TGTGCCACCCACTACACCGGGGAGCTGTTTTTT. Its protein is CATHYTGELFF.

The chain links TRBV5-4 to TRBJ2-5, with a weak D call TRBD2 (6 bases). V lost 0 bases and J lost 1, with 16 bases in between. Germline V gene sequence: CDR1 SGHNT, CDR2 YYREEE (reference sequence). This CDR3 is built from 17 residues. This CDR3 is CASSLGPAGPTQETQYF. CDR3 DNA: TGTGCCAGCAGCTTGGGCCCAGCGGGTCCGACCCAAGAGACCCAGTACTTC.

In the case of this clonotype: The conserved closing phenylalanine or tryptophan is absent in this CDR3, likely reflecting a read error. V is TRBV11-3 and J is TRBJ2-7; D gene ambiguous. The CDR3 is 13 amino acids. Germline V lookup: CDR1 SGHNT, CDR2 YENEEA. Trimming cost V 0 bases and J 5 bases, with 8 bases left between them. CDR3 DNA sequence: TGTGCCAGCAGCTTAGATCGGCGGCACGAGCAGTACTTA. Its translation is CASSLDRRHEQYL.

There are many counts of this clonotype. This sequence joins TRBV5-1 and TRBJ2-4; 7 nucleotides match TRBD1. This CDR3 has 16 residues. From germline, CDR1 is SGHRS and CDR2 YFSETQ. The V segment lost 4 bases and the J segment 0 bases; nucleotides outside the gene matches: 7. The CDR3 DNA follows: TGCGCCAGCAGCCCGGGACAGTCGATAGCCAAAAACATTCAGTACTTC. This encodes CASSPGQSIAKNIQYF.

This clonotype was seen more than once but under ten times. The chain combines TRBV27 with TRBJ2-2, with D perhaps TRBD2 (6 bases). V lost 6 bases and J lost 4, with 15 bases in between. The CDR3 loop spans 15 amino acids. Germline V lookup: CDR1 MNHEY, CDR2 SMNVEV (reference sequence). The CDR3 DNA sequence: TGTGCCAGCAGATCAGGTGGGCGGGGCACCGGGGAGCTGTTTTTT. This translates into CASRSGGRGTGELFF.

This clonotype was seen at least ten times. V and J are TRBV7-9 and TRBJ1-2; 7 bases map to TRBD1. The CDR3 spans 14 residues. Germline CDR1 is SEHNR and CDR2 is FQNEAQ (reference sequence). The junction had 5 bases not matched to a gene; V was cut back by 5 bases and J by 2 bases. The CDR3 DNA sequence: TGTGCCAGCAGCGAGACAGGGTTCAACTATGGCTACACCTTC. Protein: CASSETGFNYGYTF.

This clonotype was counted many times. This rearrangement joins TRBV7-3 to TRBJ2-3, with TRBD1 matching over 8 bases. The CDR3 spans 12 residues. The V gene end was trimmed by 6 bases and the J gene end by 8 bases; junction bases not matched to a gene: 4. Germline V gene data show CDR1 as SGHTA and CDR2 as FQGTGA. The CDR3 reads CASSFTGGTQYF. The CDR3 DNA reads as TGTGCCAGCAGTTTCACAGGGGGTACGCAGTATTTT.

In its sample, this clonotype was seen many times. The V call is TRBV29-1, the J call TRBJ1-1, with 8 bases identical to TRBD1. CDR3 length equals 12 residues. J lost 5 bases, V lost 4 bases, and 3 bases had no gene match. Germline CDR1 reads SQVTM; CDR2 reads ANQGSEA. The CDR3 region is CSVAGGKTEAFF. The CDR3 bases are TGCAGCGTTGCAGGGGGCAAAACTGAAGCTTTCTTT.

There are many counts of this clonotype. The chain links TRBV7-2 to TRBJ2-3; D ambiguous. The V gene lost 1 base and the J gene lost 12 bases, with 8 bases spanning the gap. Germline V gene lookup returns CDR1 SGHTA and CDR2 FQGNSA. The CDR3 is 11 residues long. CDR3 residues: CASSLGLGQYF. The CDR3, as DNA: TGTGCCAGCAGCTTAGGGCTGGGCCAGTATTTT.

This clonotype was seen repeatedly, ten times or more. This rearrangement joins TRBV5-6 to TRBJ2-7, with 8 positions matching TRBD1. V was pared by 0 bases and J by 4 bases, with 6 bases of the junction left unmatched. Germline V lookup: CDR1 SGHDT, CDR2 YYEEEE. The CDR3 has 15 residues. DNA of the CDR3: TGTGCCAGCAGCTTGGGACAGGGGATCCGATACGAGCAGTACGTC. Translating gives CASSLGQGIRYEQYV.

There are many counts of this clonotype. J is TRBJ2-7 and V is TRBV19, with TRBD1 as a possible D gene (5 bases). V was cut by 5 bases and J by 5 bases, with 16 bases left in between. This CDR3 spans 14 amino acids. Germline V gives CDR1 LNHDA, CDR2 SQIVND (reference sequence). The CDR3 spells CASSSLQGTNEQYF. In nucleotides, the CDR3 is TGTGCCAGTAGTTCCCTTCAGGGTACCAACGAGCAGTACTTC.

The sample holds many counts of this clonotype. The CDR3 nucleotides read TGCGCCAGCAGCCTGGGGGGGGGTACGGCGCGGACAAGACTAACCAATGAGCAGTTCTTC. This encodes CASSLGGGTARTRLTNEQFF. This rearrangement joins TRBV5-1 to TRBJ2-1; 7 nucleotides match TRBD2. J gave up 6 bases and V 4 bases, and 25 bases lay outside the gene matches. From germline, CDR1 is SGHRS and CDR2 YFSETQ. The CDR3 totals 20 residues.

The sample holds many counts of this clonotype. The chain combines TRBV6-5 with TRBJ2-7, with 12 bases identical to TRBD1. The CDR3 runs 15 residues. V gave up 5 bases and J gave up 4 bases; unmatched junction bases: 6. Germline CDR1 is MNHEY and CDR2 is SVGAGI. The CDR3 DNA is TGTGCCAGCAGTCGCGGGACAGGGGGCGCTTACGAGCAGTACGTC. It is translated as CASSRGTGGAYEQYV.

This clonotype was counted ten times or more. The chain is built from TRBV7-2 and TRBJ2-5; TRBD2 aligns across 15 bases. Unmatched junction bases numbered 5, after V lost 5 bases and J lost 4 bases. The CDR3 spans 16 residues. Per germline, CDR1 SGHTA and CDR2 FQGNSA. CDR3 protein: CASSPGLAGGRETQYF. CDR3 DNA: TGTGCCAGCAGCCCCGGACTAGCGGGGGGGCGAGAGACCCAGTACTTC.

This clonotype was picked up many times. J is TRBJ2-1 and V is TRBV7-8; 8 positions agree with TRBD2. The CDR3 is made up of 17 amino acids. V shed 7 bases and J 7 bases; nucleotides not matched to a gene: 18. Germline V lookup: CDR1 SGHVS, CDR2 FQNEAQ. CDR3 bases: TGTGCCAGCACCAGAGACGTGGCGGGGGGCCGAAAAAATGAGCAGTTCTTC. It yields the protein CASTRDVAGGRKNEQFF.

This clonotype came up many times. CDR3 in DNA: TGTGCCAGCAGCTTAGCGGGGGGGATAGAGACCCAGTACTTC. This codes for CASSLAGGIETQYF. The gene calls are TRBV5-4 and TRBJ2-5; 10 nucleotides align to TRBD2. The CDR3 is 14 residues long. The junction had 2 bases not matched to a gene; V was cut back by 2 bases and J by 4 bases. Per germline, CDR1 SGHNT and CDR2 YYREEE (reference sequence).

The gene calls are TRBV19 and TRBJ1-1; the match to TRBD1 covers 10 bases. Looked up from germline, CDR1 is LNHDA and CDR2 is SQIVND (reference sequence). The length of the CDR3 is 17 residues. The junction had 9 bases not matched to a gene; V was cut back by 1 base and J by 4 bases. CDR3: CASSIAPGQGSSTEAFF. CDR3 nucleotide sequence: TGTGCCAGTAGTATAGCTCCGGGACAGGGGAGTAGCACTGAAGCTTTCTTT.

This clonotype appeared many times. This chain uses TRBV4-3 with TRBJ1-6; D unclear. Germline V CDR1 and CDR2: LGHNA, YSLEER. CDR3 length: 15 amino acids. V gave up 0 bases and J gave up 14 bases, with 17 bases separating them. This CDR3 reads CASSQDTGSELSLHF. In DNA, the CDR3 is TGCGCCAGCAGCCAAGATACGGGCTCCGAGCTTTCCCTCCACTTT.

This clonotype was observed at least ten times. The chain employs TRBV5-1 and TRBJ1-2, with TRBD1 matching over 7 bases. In germline, CDR1 is SGHRS, CDR2 YFSETQ. The CDR3 is made up of 15 amino acids. V shed 0 bases, J shed 3 bases, and the junction held 5 bases outside the gene matches. The DNA for the CDR3 is TGCGCCAGCAGCTTGGAAGGGGGCTCTTACTATGGCTACACCTTC. Its translation: CASSLEGGSYYGYTF.

This clonotype was recorded at least ten times. J is TRBJ1-1 and V is TRBV7-6, with D unclear. From germline, CDR1 is SGHVS and CDR2 FNYEAQ. Trimming removed 5 bases from V and 3 bases from J, with 10 bases in between. The CDR3 is made up of 13 amino acids. The DNA of the CDR3 is TGTGCCAGCAGCCCACGTTCGGACACTGAAGCTTTCTTT. Protein product: CASSPRSDTEAFF.

The table lists this clonotype with many counts. The V call is TRBV7-9, the J call TRBJ1-5, with 10 bases lining up with TRBD1. Germline lookup yields CDR1 SEHNR and CDR2 FQNEAQ (reference sequence). The length of the CDR3 is 15 residues. J lost 7 bases, V lost 5 bases, and 8 bases had no gene match. CDR3 sequence: CASSDQGQGNQPQHF. The CDR3 bases are TGTGCCAGCAGCGACCAGGGACAGGGGAACCAGCCCCAGCATTTT.

As concerns this clonotype: A much bigger clone sits one base away, suggesting this may be a read error. The chain has TRBV20-1 and TRBJ1-2, with D uncertain. From germline, CDR1 is DFQATT and CDR2 SNEGSKA (reference sequence). The CDR3 extends over 11 amino acids. CDR3 sequence: CSAWADYGHTF. The DNA of the CDR3 is TGCAGTGCTTGGGCCGACTATGGCCACACCTTC.

This clonotype came up many times. The V call is TRBV6-5, the J call TRBJ1-5; D remains unclear. V was shortened by 0 bases and J by 0 bases, with 6 bases between the two germline ends. Per the germline V gene, CDR1 is MNHEY and CDR2 is SVGAGI. The CDR3 runs 15 residues. CDR3 region: CASSYSPYSNQPQHF. The CDR3 nucleotides read TGTGCCAGCAGTTACTCCCCGTATAGCAATCAGCCCCAGCATTTT.

The genes are TRBV12-3 or TRBV12-4 and TRBJ1-1; 7 nucleotides match TRBD1. Losses at the gene ends were 3 bases for V and 4 bases for J; bases not matched to a gene: 2. CDR3 length: 13 residues. The DNA of the CDR3 is TGTGCCAGCAGTTTTGAGGGGGCCACTGAAGCTTTCTTT. It is translated as CASSFEGATEAFF.

Concerning this clonotype: A much larger clonotype is one base distant, so this may be a read error. This chain joins TRBV7-3 and TRBJ2-1, with a possible D match to TRBD1 (6 bases). The CDR3 spans 14 residues. Trimming removed 5 bases at V and 9 bases at J, with 17 bases between. Germline CDR1 SGHTA, CDR2 FQGTGA. The DNA for the CDR3 is TGTGCCAGCAGCCCCCGGGTGGGGGCTCGTGAGCAGTTCTTC. Translation gives CASSPRVGAREQFF.

This clonotype was counted between two and nine times. This chain joins TRBV14 and TRBJ2-1; 8 nucleotides agree with TRBD1. Unmatched junction bases numbered 7, after V lost 5 bases and J lost 4 bases. Germline V lookup: CDR1 SGHDN, CDR2 FVKESK. CDR3 length: 15 amino acids. CDR3 DNA: TGTGCCAGCAGCTCGGCGGGACAGGTATACAATGAGCAGTTCTTC. This translates into CASSSAGQVYNEQFF.

Many counts were recorded for this clonotype. The V and J genes are TRBV7-2 and TRBJ2-3; D is possibly TRBD2 (5 bases). Germline assignment: CDR1 SGHTA and CDR2 FQGNSA. The CDR3 is made up of 14 amino acids. The V and J ends lost 1 base and 5 bases respectively, with 10 bases between them. The CDR3, as DNA: TGTGCCAGCAGCTTAGAGGGAGACCGAGATACGCAGTATTTT. Amino acids: CASSLEGDRDTQYF.

This clonotype was picked up many times. The CDR3, as DNA: TGTGCCAGCACCCCTAAGGGTGTGAGATTTAATGAAAAACTGTTTTTT. Amino acids: CASTPKGVRFNEKLFF. The chain couples TRBV12-3 or TRBV12-4 to TRBJ1-4; D is unclear. The CDR3 is 16 residues long. V was clipped by 7 bases and J by 4 bases, with 19 bases between them.

Ten or more counts support this clonotype. The chain recombines TRBV20-1 with TRBJ1-2, with D unresolved. Germline loops: CDR1 DFQATT, CDR2 SNEGSKA (reference sequence). Trimming removed 6 bases at V and 3 bases at J, with 14 bases between. This CDR3 contains 13 residues. The CDR3 region is CSASRLRDYGYTF. The CDR3 coding sequence is TGCAGTGCAAGCAGGCTCAGAGACTATGGCTACACCTTC.